This T cell receptor (beta chain) appears in the sequencing data of a study of blood T cells in healthy people across ages. Study conclusions and caveats: Possibly confounding the expanded clonotype changes was the fact that donor CMV status was unknown. Naive and antigen-experienced cells could not be conclusively compared, given unsorted PBMCs.

A remark on this clonotype: What it binds is unknown.

Using a J-beta primer mix together with a sample-barcoded 5' primer, a second PCR was run for roughly 7 to 12 cycles. TCRdb redid the calling of the 5' RACE reads with MiXCR, one entry per CDR3 protein. Of 800,000 to 1,000,000 distinct CDR3 sequences listed, roughly 48% were seen once; the top ten hold 13%. The specimen sequenced was blood. The source of this sequence is a man aged 30 to 39 in good health.

CDR3 sequence (DNA): TGTGCCAGCAGCTTGTACCGGGGGGCAATCCAAGAGACCCAGTACTTC. The encoded protein is CASSLYRGAIQETQYF. The gene calls are TRBV7-2 and TRBJ2-5; a weak D match, TRBD2 (7 bases). Germline CDR1 SGHTA, CDR2 FQGNSA. The CDR3 is 16 amino acids. V was cut by 3 bases and J by 1 base, with 15 bases left in between.